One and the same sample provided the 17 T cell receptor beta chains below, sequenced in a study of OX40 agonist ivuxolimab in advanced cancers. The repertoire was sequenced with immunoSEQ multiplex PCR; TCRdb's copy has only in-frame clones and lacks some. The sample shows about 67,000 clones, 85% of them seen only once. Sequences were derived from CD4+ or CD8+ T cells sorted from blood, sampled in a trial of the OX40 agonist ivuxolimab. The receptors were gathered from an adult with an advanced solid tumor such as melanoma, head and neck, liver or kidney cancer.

The CDR3 region has the DNA TGTGCCAGCAGCACCCGGACTAGCGGGTTCGACAATGAGCAGTTCTTC. Protein product: CASSTRTSGFDNEQFF. The J gene is TRBJ2-1, the V gene TRBV11-1; 11 nucleotides match TRBD2. Per germline, CDR1 SGHAT and CDR2 FQDESV (reference sequence). There are 16 residues in the CDR3. Trimming cost V 5 bases and J 5 bases; bases outside gene matches: 8. The full variable domain, rest sourced from reference TRBV11-1 and TRBJ2-1, is EAEVAQSPRYKITEKSQAVAFWCDPISGHATLYWYRQILGQGPELLVQFQDESVVDDSQLPKDRFSAERLKGVDSTLKIQPAELGDSAMYLCASSTRTSGFDNEQFFGPGTRLTVL.

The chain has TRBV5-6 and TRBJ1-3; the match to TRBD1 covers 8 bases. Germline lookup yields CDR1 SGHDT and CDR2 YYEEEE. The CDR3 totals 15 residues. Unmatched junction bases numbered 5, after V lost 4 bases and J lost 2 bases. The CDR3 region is CASSTTDRAGNTIYF. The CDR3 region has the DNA TGTGCCAGCAGCACCACGGACAGGGCTGGAAACACCATATATTTT.

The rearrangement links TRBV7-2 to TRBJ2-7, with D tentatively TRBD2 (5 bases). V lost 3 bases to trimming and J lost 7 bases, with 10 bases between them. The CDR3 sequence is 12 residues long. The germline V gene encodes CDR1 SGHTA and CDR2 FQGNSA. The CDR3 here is CASSFPPGEQYF. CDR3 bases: TGTGCCAGCAGCTTCCCGCCGGGGGAGCAGTACTTC. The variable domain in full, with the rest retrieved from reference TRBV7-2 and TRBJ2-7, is GAGVSQSPSNKVTEKGKDVELRCDPISGHTALYWYRQSLGQGLEFLIYFQGNSAPDKSGLPSDRFSAERTGGSVSTLTIQRTQQEDSAVYLCASSFPPGEQYFGPGTRLTVT.

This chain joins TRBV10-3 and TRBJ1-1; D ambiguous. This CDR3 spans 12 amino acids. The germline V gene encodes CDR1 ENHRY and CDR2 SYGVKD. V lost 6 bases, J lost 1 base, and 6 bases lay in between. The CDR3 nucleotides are TGTGCCATCAGCCCGTCGAACACTGAAGCTTTCTTT. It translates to CAISPSNTEAFF.

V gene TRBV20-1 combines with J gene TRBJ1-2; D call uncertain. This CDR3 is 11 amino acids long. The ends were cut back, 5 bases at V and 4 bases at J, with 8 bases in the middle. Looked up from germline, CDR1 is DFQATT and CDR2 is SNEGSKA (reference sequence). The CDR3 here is CSAPDTYGYTF. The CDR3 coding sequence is TGCAGTGCTCCAGACACCTATGGCTACACCTTC.

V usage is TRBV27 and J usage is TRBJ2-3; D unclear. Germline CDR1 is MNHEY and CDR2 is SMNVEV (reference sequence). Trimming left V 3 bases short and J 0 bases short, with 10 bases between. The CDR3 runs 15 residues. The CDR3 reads CASSFEYLSTDTQYF. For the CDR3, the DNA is TGTGCCAGCAGTTTCGAATACCTTAGCACAGATACGCAGTATTTT.

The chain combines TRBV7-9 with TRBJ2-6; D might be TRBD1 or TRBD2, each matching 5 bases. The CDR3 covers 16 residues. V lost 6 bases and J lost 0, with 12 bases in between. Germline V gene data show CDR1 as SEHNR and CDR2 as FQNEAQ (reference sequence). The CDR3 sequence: CASRPIGGSGANVLTF. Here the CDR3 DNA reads TGTGCCAGCAGGCCAATTGGGGGCTCTGGGGCCAACGTCCTGACTTTC. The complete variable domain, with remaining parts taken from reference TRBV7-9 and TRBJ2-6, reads DTGVSQNPRHKITKRGQNVTFRCDPISEHNRLYWYRQTLGQGPEFLTYFQNEAQLEKSRLLSDRFSAERPKGSFSTLEIQRTEQGDSAMYLCASRPIGGSGANVLTFGAGSRLTVL.

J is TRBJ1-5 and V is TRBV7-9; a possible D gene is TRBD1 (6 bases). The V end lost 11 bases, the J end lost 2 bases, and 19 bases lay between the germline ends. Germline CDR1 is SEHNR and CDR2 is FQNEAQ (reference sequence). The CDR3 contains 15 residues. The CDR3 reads CASGRAGEGNQPQHF. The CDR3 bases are TGTGCCTCCGGGCGAGCAGGGGAAGGCAATCAGCCCCAGCATTTT.

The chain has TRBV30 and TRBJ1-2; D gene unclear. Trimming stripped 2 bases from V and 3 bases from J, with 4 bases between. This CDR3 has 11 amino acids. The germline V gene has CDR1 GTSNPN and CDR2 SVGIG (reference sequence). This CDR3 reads CAWSSDYGYTF. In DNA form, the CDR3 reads TGTGCCTGGAGTTCAGACTATGGCTACACCTTC. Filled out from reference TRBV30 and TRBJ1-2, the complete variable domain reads SQTIHQWPATLVQPVGSPLSLECTVEGTSNPNLYWYRQAAGRGLQLLFYSVGIGQISSEVPQNLSASRPQDRQFILSSKKLLLSDSGFYLCAWSSDYGYTFGSGTRLTVV.

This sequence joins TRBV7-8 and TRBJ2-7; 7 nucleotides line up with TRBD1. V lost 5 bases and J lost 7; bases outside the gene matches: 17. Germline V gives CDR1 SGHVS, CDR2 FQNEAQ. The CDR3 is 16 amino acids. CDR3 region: CASSQGLGQRTREQYF. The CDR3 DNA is TGTGCCAGCAGCCAGGGGCTGGGACAGCGAACTAGAGAGCAGTACTTC.

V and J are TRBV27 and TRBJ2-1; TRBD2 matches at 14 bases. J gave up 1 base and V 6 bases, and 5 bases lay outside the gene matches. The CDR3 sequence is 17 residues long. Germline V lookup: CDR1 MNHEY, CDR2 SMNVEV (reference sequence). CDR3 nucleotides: TGTGCCAGCAGGGTGGGACTAGCGGGAGCATCCTACAATGAGCAGTTCTTC. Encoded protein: CASRVGLAGASYNEQFF.

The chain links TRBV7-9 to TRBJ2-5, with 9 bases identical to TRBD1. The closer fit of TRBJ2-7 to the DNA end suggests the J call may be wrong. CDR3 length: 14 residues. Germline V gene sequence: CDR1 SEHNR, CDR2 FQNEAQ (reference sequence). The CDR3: CASSTTGGDNEQYF. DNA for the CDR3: TGTGCCAGCAGCACGACAGGGGGAGATAACGAGCAGTACTTC.

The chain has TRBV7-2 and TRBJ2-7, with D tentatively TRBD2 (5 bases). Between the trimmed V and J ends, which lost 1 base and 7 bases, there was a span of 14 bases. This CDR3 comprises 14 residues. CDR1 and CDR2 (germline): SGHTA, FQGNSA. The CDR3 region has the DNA TGTGCCAGCAGCTTAGGACGGCCGCCGGGGGAGCAGTACTTC. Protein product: CASSLGRPPGEQYF.

The CDR3 loop reads CASSSPGGRNTEAFF. CDR3 coding DNA: TGTGCCAGCAGTTCTCCGGGGGGCCGGAACACTGAAGCTTTCTTT. This chain uses TRBV5-5 with TRBJ1-1, with D maybe TRBD1 (6 bases). The CDR3 is 15 residues long. Germline V gives CDR1 SGHKS, CDR2 YYEKEE (reference sequence). The V and J ends lost 5 bases and 1 base respectively, with 15 bases between them.

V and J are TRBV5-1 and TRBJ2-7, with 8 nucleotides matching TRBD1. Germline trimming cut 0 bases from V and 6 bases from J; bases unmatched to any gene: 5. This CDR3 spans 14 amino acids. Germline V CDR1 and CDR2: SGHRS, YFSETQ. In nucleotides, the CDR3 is TGCGCCAGCAGCTTGGTCCAGGGGGCAGTCGAGCAGTACTTC. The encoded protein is CASSLVQGAVEQYF. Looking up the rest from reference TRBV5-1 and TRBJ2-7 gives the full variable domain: KAGVTQTPRYLIKTRGQQVTLSCSPISGHRSVSWYQQTPGQGLQFLFEYFSETQRNKGNFPGRFSGRQFSNSRSEMNVSTLELGDSALYLCASSLVQGAVEQYFGPGTRLTVT.

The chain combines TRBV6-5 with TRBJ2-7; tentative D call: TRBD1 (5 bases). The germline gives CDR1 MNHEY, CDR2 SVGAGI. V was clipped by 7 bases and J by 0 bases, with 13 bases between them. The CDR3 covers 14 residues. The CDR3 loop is CASKMDTFSYEQYF. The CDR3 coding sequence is TGTGCCAGCAAAATGGACACGTTCTCCTACGAGCAGTACTTC.

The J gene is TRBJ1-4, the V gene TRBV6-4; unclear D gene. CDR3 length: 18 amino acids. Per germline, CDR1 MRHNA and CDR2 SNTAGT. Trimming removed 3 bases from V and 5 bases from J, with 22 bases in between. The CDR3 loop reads CASSERSSLLVDNEKLFF. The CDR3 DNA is TGTGCCAGCAGTGAGCGTAGCAGTCTCCTAGTCGACAATGAAAAACTGTTTTTT.